The 13 T cell receptor beta chains presented below share a single source sample, sequenced in a study of OX40 agonist ivuxolimab in advanced cancers. Repertoires were generated with immunoSEQ multiplex PCR, while TCRdb's copy carries only in-frame clones and drops some. The data hold around 76,000 clones, with roughly 82% observed a single time. The sample consisted of CD4+ or CD8+ T cells sorted from blood, taken in a trial of the OX40 agonist ivuxolimab. The receptors stem from an adult with an advanced solid tumor such as melanoma, head and neck, liver or kidney cancer.

This rearrangement joins TRBV27 to TRBJ2-1; the match to TRBD2 covers 9 bases. The V and J ends lost 5 bases and 4 bases, in that order; junction bases with no gene match: 9. Per the germline V gene, CDR1 is MNHEY and CDR2 is SMNVEV (reference sequence). The CDR3 extends over 16 amino acids. The CDR3 region has the DNA TGTGCCAGCAGTCCCACATCTAGCGGGGCTTACAATGAGCAGTTCTTC. It encodes CASSPTSSGAYNEQFF.

This chain connects TRBV7-2 to TRBJ2-7; D is undetermined. The CDR3 loop spans 13 amino acids. V lost 1 base and J lost 2, with 6 bases in between. CDR1 SGHTA and CDR2 FQGNSA come from the germline V gene. The CDR3 reads CASSLGEAYEQYF. DNA for the CDR3: TGTGCCAGCAGCTTAGGGGAAGCCTACGAGCAGTACTTC.

The gene calls are TRBV18 and TRBJ1-4, with 7 bases that match TRBD1. Per the germline V gene, CDR1 is KGHSH and CDR2 is LQKENI. The CDR3 has 14 residues. V trimming: 1 base; J trimming: 8 bases; junction bases outside the gene matches: 4. The CDR3 DNA is TGTGCCAGCTCACCACAGGGGGCCGCCGAAAAACTGTTTTTT. Its translation: CASSPQGAAEKLFF.

V and J are TRBV19 and TRBJ1-1; D gene ambiguous. The V gene's germline CDR1 is LNHDA and CDR2 SQIVND (reference sequence). The CDR3 runs to 11 residues. V lost 1 base to trimming and J lost 7 bases, with 4 bases between them. CDR3 sequence: CASSIASEAFF. The CDR3 DNA reads TGTGCCAGTAGTATAGCTAGTGAAGCTTTCTTT.

The chain carries TRBV7-9 and TRBJ2-1; 7 bases match TRBD1. The CDR3 length is 14 residues. With V trimmed by 5 bases and J by 5 bases, 6 bases remained unmatched. Germline assignment: CDR1 SEHNR and CDR2 FQNEAQ (reference sequence). The CDR3 region has the DNA TGTGCCAGCAGCCCGGGACAGAGGGACAATGAGCAGTTCTTC. This translates into CASSPGQRDNEQFF.

The gene calls are TRBV6-5 and TRBJ2-5; the D gene is possibly TRBD2 (6 bases). Per germline, CDR1 MNHEY and CDR2 SVGAGI. V was cut by 2 bases and J by 8 bases, with 9 bases left in between. The CDR3 is made up of 12 amino acids. Here the CDR3 DNA reads TGTGCCAGCAGTTACGGGACTCAAACCCAGTACTTC. Translated: CASSYGTQTQYF.

The table lists this clone with a few counts. V gene TRBV6-1 combines with J gene TRBJ2-5; 12 positions match TRBD2. This CDR3 spans 15 amino acids. Germline V gene data show CDR1 as MNHNS and CDR2 as SASEGT. V was pared by 6 bases and J by 7 bases, with 9 bases of the junction left unmatched. The CDR3 here is CASSQGLAGVGTQYF. The CDR3 DNA follows: TGTGCCAGCAGCCAGGGACTAGCGGGCGTGGGGACCCAGTACTTC.

The CDR3 region has the DNA TGTGCCAGCAGTCCCGGACAGGGGAGCAACTATGGCTACACCTTC. This codes for CASSPGQGSNYGYTF. The V gene is TRBV28, the J gene TRBJ1-2, with TRBD1 identical over 9 bases. CDR1 and CDR2 from the germline V gene are MDHEN and SYDVKM. The CDR3 is 15 residues long. J was trimmed by 2 bases and V by 5 bases; bases with no gene match: 6.

CDR3 in DNA: TGTGCCAGGGGGACCCCATATGGCTACACCTTC. This codes for CARGTPYGYTF. The V call is TRBV7-2, the J call TRBJ1-2; perhaps TRBD1 as D (5 bases). Trimming pared 9 bases from V and 5 bases from J, leaving 10 bases between. CDR3 length equals 11 residues. Germline CDR1 and CDR2: SGHTA and FQGNSA.

This chain links TRBV6-5 with TRBJ2-1; 10 bases fit TRBD2. The V and J ends lost 6 bases and 7 bases, in that order; junction bases with no gene match: 9. This CDR3 region has 15 residues. Per the germline V gene, CDR1 is MNHEY and CDR2 is SVGAGI. The CDR3 sequence: CASRLLAGSLNEQFF. As DNA, the CDR3 is TGTGCCAGCAGACTACTAGCGGGGAGTCTTAATGAGCAGTTCTTC.

This chain joins TRBV4-1 and TRBJ1-4; TRBD1 might be the D (6 bases). Trimming took 4 bases from V and 4 from J, leaving 13 bases between them. Per germline, CDR1 MGHRA and CDR2 YSYEKL. The CDR3 runs to 15 residues. CDR3 in amino acids: CASSPRQDFNEKLFF. DNA for the CDR3: TGCGCCAGCAGCCCCCGACAGGACTTTAATGAAAAACTGTTTTTT.

This chain connects TRBV10-2 to TRBJ1-1; a weak D match, TRBD1 (5 bases). Germline lookup yields CDR1 WSHSY and CDR2 SAAADI. V gave up 6 bases and J gave up 4 bases, with 12 bases separating them. CDR3 length: 13 residues. CDR3 loop: CASSAMGGTEAFF. The DNA for the CDR3 is TGCGCCAGCAGCGCCATGGGGGGCACTGAAGCTTTCTTT.

The chain carries TRBV7-9 and TRBJ1-2; 9 positions match TRBD1. The CDR3 totals 15 residues. Losses at the gene ends were 1 base for V and 4 bases for J; bases not matched to a gene: 4. Germline values: CDR1 SEHNR, CDR2 FQNEAQ (reference sequence). Here the CDR3 reads CASSLGTGEIYGYTF. The CDR3, as DNA: TGTGCCAGCAGCTTAGGGACAGGGGAGATCTATGGCTACACCTTC.